The clone carrying this TCR beta chain was observed many times. The antigen is undetermined. This sample is drawn from a study of T cell repertoires in cytomegalovirus infection. Study context: Based on public TCR beta signatures, there were indications of CMV infection and of a matching HLA type. Study-wide points: Totalled public TCR beta family frequency picked out people who carried CMV plus the relevant HLA. Within the response measured ex vivo, HLA-C-restricted CMV-specific TCR beta clonotypes were dominant.

V lost 6 bases, J lost 2 bases, and 11 bases lay in between. The CDR3 totals 13 residues. The germline V gene has CDR1 SEHNR and CDR2 FQNEAQ (reference sequence). TCRdb re-called the reads with MiXCR, one entry per CDR3 protein. The table lists about 600,000 distinct CDR3 sequences, 20% to 25% of them singletons. The rearrangement joins TRBV7-9 to TRBJ2-7, with unresolved D. Sequencing was carried out using CD8+ T cells from PBMCs. The receptor was derived from a human donor in good health (CMV status not recorded). Some clones in this sample may be carry-over from other donors' samples. CDR3 nucleotides: TGTGCCAGCAGTCATGACAATGCCTACGAGCAGTACTTC. Residues: CASSHDNAYEQYF.